This T cell receptor (beta chain) was found in a study of T cells in Graves' hyperthyroidism and ophthalmopathy. At the level of the study: Peripheral blood specimens were obtained at initial diagnosis, prior to any treatment.

RNA transcripts were the template for amplifying TCR beta CDR3 regions. When the TCR CDR3 underwent first-round RT-PCR, the HTBI primer set was used. MiXCR, applied by TCRdb to the multiplex PCR reads, yields one record per CDR3 protein. The sample lists about 560,000 distinct CDR3 sequences, approximately 15% occurring once. General study findings and limits: Blood shared most expanded thyroid clonotypes above 0.001.

Exclusions: uncontrolled infection, other autoimmune disease, pregnancy, lactation. The PBMCs studied were ones that came from about 10 ml fresh peripheral blood. A note on this clonotype: What it recognizes is unknown.

Trimming took off 1 base at V and 4 bases at J, with 11 bases between the two ends. Germline-derived CDR1 and CDR2 are SGHNT and YENEEA. This CDR3 is built from 14 residues. This receptor was taken from a woman younger than 30 with Graves' hyperthyroidism. The specimen sequenced was blood. The rearrangement uses TRBV11-3 and TRBJ2-7, with a possible D match to TRBD1 (5 bases). CDR3: CASSLGSRDYEQYF. The CDR3 bases are TGTGCCAGCAGCTTAGGGTCCAGGGATTACGAGCAGTACTTC.